This T cell receptor (beta chain) was captured in a study of T cells in Graves' hyperthyroidism and ophthalmopathy. V was shortened by 3 bases and J by 0 bases, with 9 bases between the two germline ends. Germline loops: CDR1 SNHLY, CDR2 FYNNEI. This CDR3 is 14 amino acids long. Exclusions: uncontrolled infection, other autoimmune disease, pregnancy, lactation. Study-wide findings and caveats: It was a median about 6.5 months before onset that the model predicted ophthalmopathy. Separating ophthalmopathy from stable hyperthyroidism was achieved by a 13 V-J model.

This clonotype was detected ten times or more. The antigen remains unidentified. Amplified TCR beta CDR3 regions came from RNA transcripts. First-round RT-PCR with HTBI primers amplified the TCR CDR3 region. MiXCR, run by TCRdb on the multiplex PCR reads, gives a single entry per CDR3 protein. The repertoire consists of some 570,000 distinct CDR3 sequences, with 15% to 20% occurring once and the leading ten covering around 17%. This TCR was sampled from a woman in her late teens or twenties with Graves' ophthalmopathy. Source material: blood. This chain uses TRBV2 with TRBJ2-7; D is undetermined. CDR3 region: CASSEAGYSYEQYF. The CDR3 coding sequence is TGTGCCAGCAGTGAGGCCGGCTACTCCTACGAGCAGTACTTC.